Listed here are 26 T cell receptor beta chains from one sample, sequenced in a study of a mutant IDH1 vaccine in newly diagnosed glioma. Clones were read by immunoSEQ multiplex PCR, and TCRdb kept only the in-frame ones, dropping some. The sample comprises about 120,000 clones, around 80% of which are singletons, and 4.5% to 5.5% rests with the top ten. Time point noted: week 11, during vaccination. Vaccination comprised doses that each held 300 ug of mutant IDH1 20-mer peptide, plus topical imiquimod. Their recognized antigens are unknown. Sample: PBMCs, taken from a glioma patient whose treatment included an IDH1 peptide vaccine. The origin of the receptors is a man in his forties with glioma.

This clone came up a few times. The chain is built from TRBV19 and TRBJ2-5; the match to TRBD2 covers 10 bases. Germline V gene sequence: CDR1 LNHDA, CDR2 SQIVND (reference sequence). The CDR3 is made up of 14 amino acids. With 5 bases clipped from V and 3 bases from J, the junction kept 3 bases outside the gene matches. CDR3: CASSFGLAEETQYF. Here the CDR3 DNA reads TGTGCCAGTAGTTTTGGACTAGCGGAAGAGACCCAGTACTTC. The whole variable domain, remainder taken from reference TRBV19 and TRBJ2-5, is DGGITQSPKYLFRKEGQNVTLSCEQNLNHDAMYWYRQDPGQGLRLIYYSQIVNDFQKGDIAEGYSVSREKKESFPLTVTSAQKNPTAFYLCASSFGLAEETQYFGPGTRLLVL.

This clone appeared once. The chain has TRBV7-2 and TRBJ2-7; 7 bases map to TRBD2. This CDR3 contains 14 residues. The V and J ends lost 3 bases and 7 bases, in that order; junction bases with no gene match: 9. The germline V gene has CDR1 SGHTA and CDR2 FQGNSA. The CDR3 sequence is CASSFGGLLREQYF. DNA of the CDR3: TGTGCCAGCAGCTTTGGGGGACTACTTCGGGAGCAGTACTTC.

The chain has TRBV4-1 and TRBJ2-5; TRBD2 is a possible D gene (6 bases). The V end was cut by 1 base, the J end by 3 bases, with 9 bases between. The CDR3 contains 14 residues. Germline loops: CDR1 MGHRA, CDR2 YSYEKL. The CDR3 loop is CASSQADYKETQYF. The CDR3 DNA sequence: TGCGCCAGCAGCCAAGCGGACTACAAAGAGACCCAGTACTTC.

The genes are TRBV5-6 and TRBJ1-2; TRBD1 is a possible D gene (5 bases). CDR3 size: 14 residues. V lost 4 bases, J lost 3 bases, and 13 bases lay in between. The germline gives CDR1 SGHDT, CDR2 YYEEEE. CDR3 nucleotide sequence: TGTGCCAGCAGCCTGGGGCCGATCGACTATGGCTACACCTTC. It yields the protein CASSLGPIDYGYTF. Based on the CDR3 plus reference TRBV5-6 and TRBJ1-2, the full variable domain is DAGVTQSPTHLIKTRGQQVTLRCSPKSGHDTVSWYQQALGQGPQFIFQYYEEEERQRGNFPDRFSGHQFPNYSSELNVNALLLGDSALYLCASSLGPIDYGYTFGSGTRLTVV.

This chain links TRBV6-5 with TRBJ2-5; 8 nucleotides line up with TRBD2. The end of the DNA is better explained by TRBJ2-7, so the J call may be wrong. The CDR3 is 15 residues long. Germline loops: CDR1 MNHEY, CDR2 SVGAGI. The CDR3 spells CASSLSGGGSYEQYF. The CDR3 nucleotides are TGTGCCAGCAGCCTAAGCGGGGGAGGATCCTACGAGCAGTACTTC.

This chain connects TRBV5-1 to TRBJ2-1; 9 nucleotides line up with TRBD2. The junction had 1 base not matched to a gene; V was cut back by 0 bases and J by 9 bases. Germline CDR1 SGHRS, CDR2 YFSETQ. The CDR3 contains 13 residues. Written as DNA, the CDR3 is TGCGCCAGCAGCTTGGGTAGCGGGGGTGAGCAGTTCTTC. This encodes CASSLGSGGEQFF.

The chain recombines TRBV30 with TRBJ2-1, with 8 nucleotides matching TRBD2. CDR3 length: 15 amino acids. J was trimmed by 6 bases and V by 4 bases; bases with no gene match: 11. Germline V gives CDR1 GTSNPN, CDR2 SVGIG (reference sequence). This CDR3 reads CAWNPGGLARNEQFF. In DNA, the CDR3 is TGTGCCTGGAATCCGGGAGGGCTCGCACGCAATGAGCAGTTCTTC.

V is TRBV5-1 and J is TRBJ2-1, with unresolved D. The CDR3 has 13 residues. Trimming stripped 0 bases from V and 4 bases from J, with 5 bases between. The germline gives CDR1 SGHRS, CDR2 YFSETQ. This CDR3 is CASSLDRYNEQFF. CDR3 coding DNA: TGCGCCAGCAGCTTGGACCGATACAATGAGCAGTTCTTC.

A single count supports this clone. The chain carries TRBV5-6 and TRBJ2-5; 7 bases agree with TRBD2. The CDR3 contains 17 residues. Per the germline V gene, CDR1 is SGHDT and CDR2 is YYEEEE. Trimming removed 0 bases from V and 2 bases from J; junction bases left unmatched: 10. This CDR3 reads CASSLARGGGEQETQYF. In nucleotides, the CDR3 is TGTGCCAGCAGCTTGGCCCGCGGCGGGGGAGAACAAGAGACCCAGTACTTC. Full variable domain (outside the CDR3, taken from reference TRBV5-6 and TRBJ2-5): DAGVTQSPTHLIKTRGQQVTLRCSPKSGHDTVSWYQQALGQGPQFIFQYYEEEERQRGNFPDRFSGHQFPNYSSELNVNALLLGDSALYLCASSLARGGGEQETQYFGPGTRLLVL.

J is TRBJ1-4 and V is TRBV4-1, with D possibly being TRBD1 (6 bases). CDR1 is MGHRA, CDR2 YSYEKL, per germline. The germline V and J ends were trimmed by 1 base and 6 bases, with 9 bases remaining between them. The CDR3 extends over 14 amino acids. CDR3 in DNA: TGCGCCAGCAGCCAAGGGCAGGGGCATGAAAAACTGTTTTTT. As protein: CASSQGQGHEKLFF.

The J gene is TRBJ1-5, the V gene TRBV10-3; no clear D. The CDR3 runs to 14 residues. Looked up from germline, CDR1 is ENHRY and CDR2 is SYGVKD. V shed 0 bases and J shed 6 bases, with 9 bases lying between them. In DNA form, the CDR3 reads TGTGCCATCAGTGAGTCGATGCCGGGTCAGCCCCAGCATTTT. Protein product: CAISESMPGQPQHF.

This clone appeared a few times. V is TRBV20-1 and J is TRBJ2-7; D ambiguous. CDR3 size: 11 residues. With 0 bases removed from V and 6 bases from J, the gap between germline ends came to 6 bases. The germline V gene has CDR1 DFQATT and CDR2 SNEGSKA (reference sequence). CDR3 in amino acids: CSARDLSEQYF. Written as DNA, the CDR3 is TGCAGTGCTAGAGATCTGTCCGAGCAGTACTTC.

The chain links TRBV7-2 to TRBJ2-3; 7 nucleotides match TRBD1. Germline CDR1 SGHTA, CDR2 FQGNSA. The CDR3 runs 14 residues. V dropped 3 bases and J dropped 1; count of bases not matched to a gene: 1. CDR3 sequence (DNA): TGTGCCAGCAGCTTCGACAGGGGCACAGATACGCAGTATTTT. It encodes CASSFDRGTDTQYF.

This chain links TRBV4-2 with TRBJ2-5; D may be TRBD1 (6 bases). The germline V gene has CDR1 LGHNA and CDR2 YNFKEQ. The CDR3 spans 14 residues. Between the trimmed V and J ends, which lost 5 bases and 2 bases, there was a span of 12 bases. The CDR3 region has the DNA TGTGCCAGCAGCGACCGGGACAAGCAAGAGACCCAGTACTTC. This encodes CASSDRDKQETQYF.

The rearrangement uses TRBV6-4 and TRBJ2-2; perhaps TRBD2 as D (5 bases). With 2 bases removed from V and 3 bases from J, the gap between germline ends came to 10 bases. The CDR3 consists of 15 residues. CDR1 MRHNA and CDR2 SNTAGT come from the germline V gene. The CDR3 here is CASSDLPGYTGELFF. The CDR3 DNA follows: TGTGCCAGCAGTGACCTCCCGGGGTACACCGGGGAGCTGTTTTTT.

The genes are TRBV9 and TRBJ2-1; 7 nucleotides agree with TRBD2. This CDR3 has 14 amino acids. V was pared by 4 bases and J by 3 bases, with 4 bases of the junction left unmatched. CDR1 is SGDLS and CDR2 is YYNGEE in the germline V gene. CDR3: CASSFRTSYNEQFF. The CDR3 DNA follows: TGTGCCAGCAGCTTTCGGACTAGCTACAATGAGCAGTTCTTC.

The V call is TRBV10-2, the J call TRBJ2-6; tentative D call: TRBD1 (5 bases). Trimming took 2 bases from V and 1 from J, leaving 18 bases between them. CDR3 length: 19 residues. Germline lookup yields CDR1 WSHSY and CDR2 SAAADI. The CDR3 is CASSEPPTVFSSGANVLTF. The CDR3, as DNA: TGCGCCAGCAGTGAGCCGCCGACAGTGTTTTCTTCTGGGGCCAACGTCCTGACTTTC.

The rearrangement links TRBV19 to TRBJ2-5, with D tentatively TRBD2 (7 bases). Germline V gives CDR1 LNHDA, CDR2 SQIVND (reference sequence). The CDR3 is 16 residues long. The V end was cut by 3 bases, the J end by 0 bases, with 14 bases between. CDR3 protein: CASSIRGGANQETQYF. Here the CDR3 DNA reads TGTGCCAGTAGTATCCGAGGGGGGGCGAACCAAGAGACCCAGTACTTC.

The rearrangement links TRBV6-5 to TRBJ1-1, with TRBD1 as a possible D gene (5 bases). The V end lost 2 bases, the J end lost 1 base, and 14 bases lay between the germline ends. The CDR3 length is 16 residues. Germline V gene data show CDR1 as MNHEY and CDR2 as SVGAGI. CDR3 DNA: TGTGCCAGCAGTTACGGGTCGTCTAGGGGGAACACTGAAGCTTTCTTT. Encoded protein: CASSYGSSRGNTEAFF.

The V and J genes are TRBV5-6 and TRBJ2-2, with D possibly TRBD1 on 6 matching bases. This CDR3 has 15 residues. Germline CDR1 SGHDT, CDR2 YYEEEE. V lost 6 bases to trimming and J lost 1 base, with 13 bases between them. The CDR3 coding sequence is TGTGCCAGCACGAGGGACACTCTGAACACCGGGGAGCTGTTTTTT. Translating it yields CASTRDTLNTGELFF.

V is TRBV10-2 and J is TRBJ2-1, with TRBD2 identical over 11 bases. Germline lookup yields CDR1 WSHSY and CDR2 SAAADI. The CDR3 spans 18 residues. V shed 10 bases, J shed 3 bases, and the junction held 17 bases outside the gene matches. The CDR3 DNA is TGCGCCATCCCAAAGTACAGGGAGACTAGCGGGGACTACAATGAGCAGTTCTTC. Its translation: CAIPKYRETSGDYNEQFF.

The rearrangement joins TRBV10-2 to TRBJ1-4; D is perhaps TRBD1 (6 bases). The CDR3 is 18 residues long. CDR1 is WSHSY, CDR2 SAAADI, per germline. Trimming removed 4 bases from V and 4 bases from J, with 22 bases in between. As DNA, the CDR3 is TGCGCCAGCAGTGGGCGAGTCGCCTCGGCAGGGGATAATGAAAAACTGTTTTTT. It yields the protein CASSGRVASAGDNEKLFF.

CDR3 sequence reads: CASSEVQGPGEQYF. The CDR3 DNA follows: TGTGCCAGCAGTGAGGTACAGGGACCGGGGGAGCAGTACTTC. This chain links TRBV2 with TRBJ2-7, with D possibly being TRBD1 (6 bases). CDR3 length equals 14 residues. Germline CDR1 SNHLY, CDR2 FYNNEI. Trimming cost V 3 bases and J 7 bases, with 16 bases left between them.

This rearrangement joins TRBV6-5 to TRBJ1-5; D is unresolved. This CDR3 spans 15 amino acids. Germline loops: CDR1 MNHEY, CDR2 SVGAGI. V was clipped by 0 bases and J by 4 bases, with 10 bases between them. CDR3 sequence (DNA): TGTGCCAGCAGTTACTCGGGTAGGATAAATCAGCCCCAGCATTTT. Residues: CASSYSGRINQPQHF.

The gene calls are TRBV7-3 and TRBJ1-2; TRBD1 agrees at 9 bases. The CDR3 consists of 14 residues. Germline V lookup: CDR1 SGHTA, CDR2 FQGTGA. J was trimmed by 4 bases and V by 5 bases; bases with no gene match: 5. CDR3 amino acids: CASSIGQGIYGYTF. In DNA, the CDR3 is TGTGCCAGCAGCATCGGACAGGGGATCTATGGCTACACCTTC. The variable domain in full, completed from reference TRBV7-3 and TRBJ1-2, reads GAGVSQTPSNKVTEKGKYVELRCDPISGHTALYWYRQSLGQGPEFLIYFQGTGAADDSGLPNDRFFAVRPEGSVSTLKIQRTERGDSAVYLCASSIGQGIYGYTFGSGTRLTVV.

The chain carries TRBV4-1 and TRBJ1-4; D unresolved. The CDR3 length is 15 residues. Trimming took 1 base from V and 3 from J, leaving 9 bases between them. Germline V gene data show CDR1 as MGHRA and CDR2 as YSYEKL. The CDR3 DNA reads TGCGCCAGCAGCCAAGGTCCCTTTCCTAATGAAAAACTGTTTTTT. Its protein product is CASSQGPFPNEKLFF.